One and the same sample provided the 11 T cell receptor beta chains below, sequenced in a study of human T cells and chemical hapten exposure. The time point here: patch test 2, 6 weeks after DPC sensitization. The treatment: therapeutic diphenylcyclopropenone sensitization with weekly scalp DPC. TCRdb independently ran MiXCR on the RACE reads; one entry per CDR3 protein. The sample has under 450,000 distinct CDR3 sequences; around 6% are singletons. The sequencing used whole blood, collected in connection with sensitization to the hapten diphenylcyclopropenone (DPC). Receptors originate from a young woman with alopecia areata. Some clones in this sample may be carry-over from other donors' samples.

This clonotype was seen a few times. The V call is TRBV12-5, the J call TRBJ1-1, with unresolved D. There are 12 residues in the CDR3. CDR1 and CDR2 (germline): LGHNT, FRNRAP. V was pared by 7 bases and J by 7 bases, with 13 bases between. This CDR3 reads CASVRAQYEAFF. The CDR3 DNA is TGTGCTAGTGTCCGTGCCCAGTATGAAGCTTTCTTT.

There are many counts of this clonotype. V gene TRBV5-4 combines with J gene TRBJ1-2; D remains ambiguous. From germline, CDR1 is SGHNT and CDR2 YYREEE (reference sequence). V lost 0 bases and J lost 6, with 9 bases in between. This CDR3 comprises 13 residues. The CDR3 DNA sequence: TGTGCCAGCAGCTTGGGAGGGTTGGATGGCTACACCTTC. Residues: CASSLGGLDGYTF.

There are many counts of this clonotype. V is TRBV28 and J is TRBJ2-7; TRBD1 or TRBD2 may be the D gene (5 bases each). Germline V CDR1 and CDR2: MDHEN, SYDVKM. The CDR3 loop spans 15 amino acids. V was cut by 7 bases and J by 6 bases, with 22 bases left in between. CDR3 protein: CASTDGDHAAGEQYF. Written as DNA, the CDR3 is TGTGCCAGCACCGACGGGGACCACGCGGCGGGCGAGCAGTACTTC.

This clonotype was recorded a few times. The rearrangement uses TRBV6-6 and TRBJ2-4; D unresolved. Looked up from germline, CDR1 is MNHNY and CDR2 is SVGAGI (reference sequence). With 2 bases removed from V and 8 bases from J, the gap between germline ends came to 10 bases. The CDR3 has 13 residues. CDR3 in DNA: TGTGCCAGCAGTTACGGGGTCGTGGACATTCAGTACTTC. Its protein product is CASSYGVVDIQYF.

In this sample, this clonotype turned up many times. The rearrangement links TRBV18 to TRBJ2-1; tentative D call: TRBD2 (5 bases). Looked up from germline, CDR1 is KGHSH and CDR2 is LQKENI. The V end lost 4 bases, the J end lost 0 bases, and 10 bases lay between the germline ends. This CDR3 region has 15 residues. Here the CDR3 DNA reads TGTGCCAGCTCACTAGGACTCAACTCCTACAATGAGCAGTTCTTC. Its translation: CASSLGLNSYNEQFF.

The sample holds many counts of this clonotype. The chain combines TRBV6-5 with TRBJ2-7; TRBD1 matches at 10 bases. Germline V CDR1 and CDR2: MNHEY, SVGAGI. The CDR3 has 16 residues. V lost 4 bases to trimming and J lost 3 bases; unmatched junction nucleotides: 9. The CDR3, as DNA: TGTGCCAGCAGTTCCATCACCCGGGACAGGGGCTACGAGCAGTACTTC. Its protein is CASSSITRDRGYEQYF.

This clonotype was recorded at least ten times. CDR3 protein: CASSFLNGSNQPQHF. The CDR3 DNA is TGTGCCAGCAGCTTCCTAAATGGGAGCAATCAGCCCCAGCATTTT. The chain carries TRBV7-9 and TRBJ1-5, with unresolved D. Trimming took 3 bases from V and 1 from J, leaving 10 bases between them. There are 15 residues in the CDR3. Germline lookup yields CDR1 SEHNR and CDR2 FQNEAQ (reference sequence). The variable domain in full, completed from reference TRBV7-9 and TRBJ1-5, reads DTGVSQNPRHKITKRGQNVTFRCDPISEHNRLYWYRQTLGQGPEFLTYFQNEAQLEKSRLLSDRFSAERPKGSFSTLEIQRTEQGDSAMYLCASSFLNGSNQPQHFGDGTRLSIL.

The V call is TRBV7-3, the J call TRBJ2-2; 7 bases align to TRBD1. Germline V gene sequence: CDR1 SGHTA, CDR2 FQGTGA. The V and J ends lost 4 bases and 1 base, in that order; junction bases with no gene match: 3. CDR3 length: 15 amino acids. This CDR3 reads CASSSRTGNTGELFF. The CDR3, as DNA: TGTGCCAGCAGCTCCCGGACAGGGAACACCGGGGAGCTGTTTTTT. The full variable domain, in which reference TRBV7-3 and TRBJ2-2 provide the parts outside the CDR3, is GAGVSQTPSNKVTEKGKYVELRCDPISGHTALYWYRQSLGQGPEFLIYFQGTGAADDSGLPNDRFFAVRPEGSVSTLKIQRTERGDSAVYLCASSSRTGNTGELFFGEGSRLTVL.

This clonotype has more than one count but fewer than ten. V usage is TRBV7-9 and J usage is TRBJ1-1; D ambiguous. The CDR3 consists of 17 residues. V shed 4 bases and J shed 3 bases, with 21 bases lying between them. CDR1 SEHNR and CDR2 FQNEAQ come from the germline V gene (reference sequence). CDR3: CASSSSHPLGRHTEAFF. DNA for the CDR3: TGTGCCAGCAGCTCCTCACACCCTCTAGGTCGGCACACTGAAGCTTTCTTT.

V gene TRBV7-3 combines with J gene TRBJ2-3; weak D call: TRBD1 (6 bases). Trimming took 2 bases from V and 6 from J, leaving 15 bases between them. Germline loops: CDR1 SGHTA, CDR2 FQGTGA. CDR3 size: 15 residues. The CDR3, as DNA: TGTGCCAGCAGCTTAGCCGCGACAGGCGTGGATACGCAGTATTTT. This translates into CASSLAATGVDTQYF.

This clonotype came up a few times. The chain employs TRBV11-2 and TRBJ1-3; D is uncertain. V was clipped by 0 bases and J by 6 bases, with 12 bases between them. The CDR3 spans 15 residues. Germline V gene lookup returns CDR1 SGHAT and CDR2 FQNNGV. The CDR3 DNA follows: TGTGCCAGCAGCTTAGATCGTATCAGTTTAAACACCATATATTTT. Translating it yields CASSLDRISLNTIYF.